Listed below are T cell receptor beta chains from one sample, sequenced in a study of control samples from healthy donors and cancer patients. Clones were read by immunoSEQ multiplex PCR, and TCRdb kept only the in-frame ones, dropping some. Here the sample spans about 220,000 clones, about 95% being singletons. The material sequenced was blood. The receptors derive from a man in his forties or fifties in good health. Both conserved end residues are part of each CDR3. The order of the fields is J gene, V gene, D gene, clone size, CDR3 DNA, CDR3 protein. D genes are given only for firm matches. Not every row has a clone size; where given, it reads once, few, many or a size class.

j_call: TRBJ1-5; v_call: TRBV19; d_call: NA; clone_size: once; cdr3_nt: TGTGCCAGTAAGAGGGACAATAGCAATCAGCCCCAGCATTTT; cdr3_aa: CASKRDNSNQPQHF
j_call: TRBJ1-4; v_call: TRBV18; d_call: NA; clone_size: NA; cdr3_nt: TGTGCCAGCTCAAGGGACCTTAATGAAAAACTGTTTTTT; cdr3_aa: CASSRDLNEKLFF
j_call: TRBJ2-1; v_call: TRBV7-2; d_call: NA; clone_size: NA; cdr3_nt: TGTGCCAGCAGCGTGGTGGTTGACGCGGAGCAGTTCTTC; cdr3_aa: CASSVVVDAEQFF
j_call: TRBJ1-5; v_call: TRBV5-1; d_call: NA; clone_size: NA; cdr3_nt: TGCGCCAGCAGCTTGACAGGACCCAATCAGCCCCAGCATTTT; cdr3_aa: CASSLTGPNQPQHF
j_call: TRBJ2-5; v_call: TRBV10-1; d_call: NA; clone_size: NA; cdr3_nt: TGCGCCAGCAGTGAGTCGGGATTAATGGGGACCCAGTACTTC; cdr3_aa: CASSESGLMGTQYF
j_call: TRBJ2-5; v_call: TRBV28; d_call: NA; clone_size: NA; cdr3_nt: TGTGCCAGCAGTTGGGTCGAGAAGACCCAGTACTTC; cdr3_aa: CASSWVEKTQYF
j_call: TRBJ2-5; v_call: TRBV4-2; d_call: TRBD2; clone_size: NA; cdr3_nt: TGTGCCAGCAGCCAAGGGGGCGGGGGTGAGACCCAGTACTTC; cdr3_aa: CASSQGGGGETQYF
j_call: TRBJ2-3; v_call: TRBV19; d_call: TRBD2; clone_size: NA; cdr3_nt: TGTGCCAGTAGTTCTCATAGCGGGGGCACCAATACGCAGTATTTT; cdr3_aa: CASSSHSGGTNTQYF
j_call: TRBJ2-2; v_call: TRBV11-2; d_call: TRBD1; clone_size: NA; cdr3_nt: TGTGCCAGCAGCTTAGTAGTGGGGACAGGAGGAGACACCGGGGAGCTGTTTTTT; cdr3_aa: CASSLVVGTGGDTGELFF
j_call: TRBJ2-6; v_call: TRBV2; d_call: NA; clone_size: NA; cdr3_nt: TGTGCCAGCAGTGATCCGGCTGGGGCCAACGTCCTGACTTTC; cdr3_aa: CASSDPAGANVLTF
j_call: TRBJ1-1; v_call: TRBV27; d_call: NA; clone_size: NA; cdr3_nt: TGTGCCAGCACCCCTGGCAGGAACACTGAAGCTTTCTTT; cdr3_aa: CASTPGRNTEAFF
j_call: TRBJ1-2; v_call: TRBV5-1; d_call: TRBD1; clone_size: once; cdr3_nt: TGCGCCAGCAGCCCGGGACAGACTTTAGCTAACTATGGCTACACCTTC; cdr3_aa: CASSPGQTLANYGYTF
j_call: TRBJ1-5; v_call: TRBV2; d_call: TRBD1; clone_size: NA; cdr3_nt: TGTGCCAGCGAGGGACAGGGACGTCAGCCCCAGCATTTT; cdr3_aa: CASEGQGRQPQHF
j_call: TRBJ1-4; v_call: TRBV2; d_call: NA; clone_size: once; cdr3_nt: TGTGCCAGCATTGAAGACGGCAGGGAAGAAAAACTGTTTTTT; cdr3_aa: CASIEDGREEKLFF
j_call: TRBJ2-1; v_call: TRBV5-1; d_call: NA; clone_size: NA; cdr3_nt: TGCGCCAGCAGCTTGGGGCAGATATCCTACAATGAGCAGTTCTTC; cdr3_aa: CASSLGQISYNEQFF
j_call: TRBJ2-7; v_call: TRBV3-1/TRBV3-2; d_call: TRBD2; clone_size: NA; cdr3_nt: TGTGCCAGCAGCCAAGGGGTAGCGGGTTCCTACGAGCAGTACTTC; cdr3_aa: CASSQGVAGSYEQYF
j_call: TRBJ1-4; v_call: TRBV2; d_call: TRBD1; clone_size: once; cdr3_nt: TGTGCCAGCAGTGACAGGGGGGGGAATGAAAAACTGTTTTTT; cdr3_aa: CASSDRGGNEKLFF
j_call: TRBJ2-3; v_call: TRBV27; d_call: NA; clone_size: NA; cdr3_nt: TGTGCCAGCAGTTCCGCCGGGGGAGGCACAGATACGCAGTATTTT; cdr3_aa: CASSSAGGGTDTQYF